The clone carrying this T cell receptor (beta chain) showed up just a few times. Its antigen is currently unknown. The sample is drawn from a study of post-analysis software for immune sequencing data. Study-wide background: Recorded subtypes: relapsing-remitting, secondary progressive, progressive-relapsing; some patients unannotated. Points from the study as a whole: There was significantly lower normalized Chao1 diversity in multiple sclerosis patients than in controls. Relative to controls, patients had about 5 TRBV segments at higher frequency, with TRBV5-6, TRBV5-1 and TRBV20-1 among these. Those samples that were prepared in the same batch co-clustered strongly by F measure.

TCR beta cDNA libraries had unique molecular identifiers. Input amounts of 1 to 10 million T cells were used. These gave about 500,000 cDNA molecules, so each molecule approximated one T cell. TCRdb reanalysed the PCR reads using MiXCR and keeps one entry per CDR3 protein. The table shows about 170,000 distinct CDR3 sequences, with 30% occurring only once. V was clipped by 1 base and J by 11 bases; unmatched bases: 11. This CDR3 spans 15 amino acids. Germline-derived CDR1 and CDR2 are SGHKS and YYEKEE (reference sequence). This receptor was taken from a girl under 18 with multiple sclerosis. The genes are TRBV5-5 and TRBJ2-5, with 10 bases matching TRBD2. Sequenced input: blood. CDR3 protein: CASSLSLAGAWEQYF. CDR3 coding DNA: TGTGCCAGCAGCTTGAGCCTAGCGGGAGCGTGGGAGCAGTACTTC.